This paragraph covers one T cell receptor beta chain sequence. Its antigen has not been determined. Base quality data are lacking; no much larger clone is found one base away. Another Seattle source contributed samples from volunteer blood donors who had recovered from COVID-19. Collaborating institutions collected whole blood in K2EDTA tubes following their own protocols. For TCRbeta analysis, collaborators shipped samples in one of three forms: frozen whole blood, isolated PBMCs, or DNA extracted from either of those sample types. The CDR3 measures 14 amino acids from cysteine to phenylalanine. Only the CDR3 part of the read is kept: 42 bases, read in frame from the first base. The germline ends are 6 bases apart after V is trimmed by 3 bases and J by 0 bases. The germline V gene supplies CDR1 SNHLY and CDR2 FYNNEI. The source of the sample is a study of blood T cell repertoires in COVID-19 (dated by TCRdb to the early 2020s). With regard to the full study: Samples from collaborators originated in the United States, Italy and Spain and spanned both the acute and convalescent phases of COVID-19. The material from the prospective study consisted of cDNA or gDNA derived from T cells, B-cell-depleted T cells, or PBMCs. Subjects who had been exposed to COVID-19, were actively infected with it, or had recovered from it provided the deeply sampled blood TCRbeta repertoires that made up the dataset. The repertoires were released in a freely available public database intended as a resource for research on the immune response to SARS-CoV-2. The samples were drawn from the first 160 participants of the ongoing ImmuneRACE study and from 1,254 subjects provided by 6 global collaborators. A de-identified subject ID, COVID-19 status, age in years and sex were almost always included in the sample metadata. Where HLA class I and class II types were available, the types were taken from metadata supplied by the sample provider, not from assay-based typing. The paper as a whole reports these results and caveats: Clinical and demographic metadata were provided uncurated, with the amount varying by source and participant.

TCRbeta CDR3 regions were amplified from genomic DNA by means of the immunoSEQ Assay, a bias-controlled multiplex PCR. The paper's data handling went like this. Within the assay, amplification of reference gene primers was used to estimate how many nucleated cells each sample contained. To quantify the absolute abundance of each unique TCRbeta CDR3 rearrangement, sequence reads were collapsed and filtered. Productive Simpson clonality was computed per sample as the square root of Simpson's diversity index over productive rearrangements. Imported from immuneACCESS, the table was reduced by TCRdb to in-frame sequences with V and J called. These copies leave out some clones; in studies compared against another copy, an unresolved V gene accounts for under half, and the cause of the remainder is not known. That table furnishes V, J and clone size, whereas the DNA furnished D and trimming. Within this sample are approximately 240,000 clones, with 70% to 90% of them counted one time only. The ten largest clones capture roughly 12% of the sample.

The source of this sequence is a woman aged 18 to 35 who had recovered from COVID-19. The V and J genes are TRBV2 and TRBJ2-1; the D gene is not confidently resolved. Sequencing was performed on peripheral blood. The CDR3 here reads CASSDVSSYNEQFF. The bases are TGTGCCAGCAGTGATGTCAGCTCCTACAATGAGCAGTTCTTC.